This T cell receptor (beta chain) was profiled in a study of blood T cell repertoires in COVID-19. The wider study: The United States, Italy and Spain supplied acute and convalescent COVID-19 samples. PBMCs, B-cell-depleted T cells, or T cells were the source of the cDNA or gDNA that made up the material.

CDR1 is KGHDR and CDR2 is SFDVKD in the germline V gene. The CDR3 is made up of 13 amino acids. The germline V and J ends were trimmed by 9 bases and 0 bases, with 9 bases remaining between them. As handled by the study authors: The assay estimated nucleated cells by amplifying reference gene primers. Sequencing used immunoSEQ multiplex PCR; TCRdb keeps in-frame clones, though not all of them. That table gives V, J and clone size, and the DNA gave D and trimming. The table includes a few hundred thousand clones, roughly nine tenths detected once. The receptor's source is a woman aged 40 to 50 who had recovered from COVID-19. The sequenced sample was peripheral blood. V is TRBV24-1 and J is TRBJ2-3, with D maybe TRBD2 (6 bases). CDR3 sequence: CATAGLSTDTQYF. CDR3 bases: TGTGCCACCGCGGGACTTAGCACAGATACGCAGTATTTT.